This T cell receptor (beta chain) was profiled in a study of cytomegalovirus exposure and HLA in healthy donors (dated by TCRdb to the late 2010s). Context from the whole study: In an earlier analysis of about 560 of the donors, around 290 Gb of sequence data and 95 million to 130 million unique TCR beta sequences from about 179 million T cells were reported. The study profiled the T cell repertoires of about 640 subjects by immunosequencing and related them to cytomegalovirus serostatus. A later genetic analysis used genome-wide SNP genotypes for about 60% of the roughly 700 donors, treating that subset as a discovery cohort. The later analysis used no new phenotypic data to find candidate immune exposures, relying instead on TCR beta sequences and their occurrence across donors. Donor age, sex, ethnicity and CMV serostatus were collected together with the repertoire data. Approximately 310 gigabases of sequencing data and approximately 93 million unique TCR sequences were included in an early release covering 550 to 800 HLA-typed donors. Both class I and class II loci were covered by HLA typing, at four-digit resolution. Along with the approximately 670-subject first cohort, a separate validation cohort of over a hundred different subjects was used. To predict cytomegalovirus infection status, the study brought together high-throughput TCR immunosequencing, statistical association of individual TCRs with disease status, and machine learning. Roughly 5 DR-DQ haplotypes were handled as single units for association and clustering, since linkage in the cohort was strong. Every discovery cohort repertoire had been produced on one sequencing platform. A later analysis re-analyzed previously published TCR beta repertoires from 660 or so donors and added high-resolution HLA genotyping to study TCR occurrence patterns. Of the 300 to 450 genotyped donors, around 81% fell in the genetic ancestry cluster associated with self-reported Caucasian donors. Among around 400 genotyped donors of the cohort, an average of around 240,000 unique TCR beta nucleotide sequences were sequenced per donor, roughly 20% of them non-productive. Typing coverage differed by locus: A, B, C, DRB1 and DQB1 were typed in about 620-630 donors, DQA1 in about 550, DPA1 in some 570, and DPB1 in approximately 450. The aim of the study was to test whether cataloging public T cell receptors could identify signatures of past pathogen exposure. An earlier analysis of a few hundred of the donors applied high-throughput TCR beta sequencing to assess whether each TCR beta V gene segment acted as functional or pseudogenic. The paper as a whole reports these results and caveats: Most TCR sequences were observed very rarely across donors, whereas some public TCRs were present in many individuals. An association between a missense DCLRE1C variant and V-gene and J-gene trimming of TCR beta chains was found in a later genetic analysis and replicated in an independent cohort. According to a later genetic analysis, donors in an Asian-associated ancestry cluster had fewer N-insertions in productive TCRs than the approximately 650-donor mean. For the cohort, immune exposure information was limited to CMV serostatus. In a later analysis, TCR association rates were found to vary across HLA loci, with the most associated TCRs seen for DRB1 alleles and the fewest for HLA-C alleles. About 17 rarely observed V segments, including chromosome 9 orphons, were excluded from the earlier analysis of approximately 500 of the donors because counts were too low. Because HLA typing was unavailable for some donors at each locus, only the typed subset was used in association tests. In vitro tests confirmed that a few of the cytomegalovirus-associated TCR beta chains recognize cytomegalovirus antigens. A later analysis found that HLA-associated TCR beta chains were more clonally expanded and had lower generation probabilities than equally common non-associated chains. A further reported finding was that TCR beta sequences accurately predicted the HLA-A and HLA-B alleles for most subjects in the first cohort. The presence/absence analyses assumed that sequencing depth was roughly uniform across donors, and that assumption may not be true. In both the original and validation cohorts, the classifier was reported to diagnose cytomegalovirus status with high specificity and sensitivity. In this cohort, only TCR beta chains were sequenced, and detectable features were limited by the absence of alpha or paired-chain data. A later analysis reported that several top co-occurrence clusters appeared linked to parvovirus B19, influenza, CMV and Epstein-Barr virus. When HLA alleles, especially DR and DQ, strongly co-occurred, attributing TCR associations to individual alleles was difficult. At a false discovery rate of 0.05, a later analysis linked some 18,000 TCR beta sequences to specific HLA alleles. A group of highly shared sequence variants was considered likely to be a technical artifact of the sequencing pipeline. In an earlier analysis of approximately 590 of the donors, most TCR beta V segments appeared in productive rearrangements about 90% or about 30% of the time, broadly matching IMGT annotations. Some IMGT-functional V segments, including TRBV6-2 and TRBV6-3, could not be distinguished by the 87-base-pair reads and were therefore excluded. A later analysis found that most CMV-associated TCR beta chains appeared HLA-restricted, with HLA associations seemingly driven largely by CMV exposure. It was suggested by the authors that the approach could potentially be generalized to other disease states and immunological phenotypes. The study listed 150 to 200 TCR beta chains as associated with cytomegalovirus. Linkage disequilibrium might explain the correlated functional status among segregating V segments, but an unknown experimental factor could not be excluded.

Libraries were built with the immunoSEQ multiplex PCR assay. A mixture of 60 forward primers for TCR Vbeta segments and 13 reverse primers for TCR Jbeta segments was used in the multiplex PCR. Amplification of the CDR3 region of rearranged TCR beta genes was performed with a multiplex PCR assay on genomic DNA. The amplified TCR beta libraries were sequenced on the Illumina HiSeq System as 87-base-pair reads. Per the original workflow: In a later analysis, approximately 74 million unique TCR beta chains were counted across the roughly 700 repertoires, and roughly 11 million of these chains were shared by at least two donors. Raw reads were error-corrected and collapsed into unique sequences with a nearest-neighbor algorithm that merged closely related sequences to remove PCR and sequencing errors. To assign V, D and J gene segments, CDR3 sequences were aligned to IMGT reference sequences. For a sequence to be retained, a match of at least six nucleotides was required to both a V gene segment and a J gene segment. A rearrangement was called productive if the CDR3 had no stop codons and remained in frame with V and J, and every other rearrangement was called non-productive. Following IMGT convention, CDR3 was defined as the stretch from the second conserved V-encoded cysteine up to the conserved J-encoded phenylalanine. Sequences without an unambiguous match to a single V gene segment were excluded from the earlier analysis of over 500 of the donors. An earlier analysis of approximately 590 of the donors called V segments functional above 56.7% productive rearrangements and segregating when the between-donor standard deviation exceeded 5%. A statistical classification framework was developed to diagnose cytomegalovirus status using the catalog of TCR beta chain sequences. V and J gene assignment, in a later analysis, came from comparing TCR nucleotide sequences with IMGT/GENE-DB human TR gene sequences. Using the TCRdist pipeline, a later analysis assigned CDR3 sequences along with most-parsimonious VDJ recombination scenarios. In a later analysis, each TCR beta chain was defined by its CDR3 amino acid sequence together with its V-gene family, and reads lacking a unique V-gene family were excluded. A later analysis removed several hundred highly shared, low-generation-probability nucleotide sequences to deal with suspected cross-contamination and a sequencing artifact. A later analysis calculated a clonal expansion index for each public chain from normalized within-repertoire ranks of inferred template counts. In a later analysis, generation probabilities were computed with a VDJ recombination model fitted to out-of-frame rearrangements, and the resulting probabilities were checked against IGoR. A later analysis scored TCR-TCR, TCR-HLA and TCR-CMV co-occurrence with hypergeometric tests, applying a repertoire-size bias correction to TCR pairs. In a later analysis, false discovery rates were estimated by permuting HLA or CMV assignments 20 times. In a later analysis, co-occurring TCRs were grouped using DBSCAN, and TCRdist sequence similarity was added for clustering within HLA-allele-positive subsets. Co-occurrence clustering excluded repertoires with fewer than 30,000 or more than 120,000 public chains, plus five with anomalous nucleotide sharing. Not all clones reach the TCRdb copy of this immuneACCESS table, which keeps in-frame sequences only. Checked studies attribute under half of the gap to unresolved V genes and leave the rest unexplained. V and J calls and clone size are given by that table; D and trimming were obtained from the DNA. Here the sample has about 150,000 clones; roughly 9.8% occur a single time. The ten largest clones represent less than 2% of the sample.

Reading from cysteine to phenylalanine, the CDR3 counts 15 amino acids. The kept DNA is CDR3 alone, 45 bases in frame from the first base. CDR1 and CDR2 were assigned from the germline V gene as SGHRS and YFSETQ. Relative to germline, V is missing 0 bases and J is missing 8 bases, with 4 bases of the junction outside any gene match. The cohort comprised fewer than 750 healthy bone marrow donors. All cohort members were sampled while nominally healthy, although unrecorded immune exposures were likely present. The donor tested CMV seronegative, placing the donor among the 350 or so seronegative members of the cohort. Each donor provided a peripheral blood sample, and peripheral blood mononuclear cells were used for TCR beta sequencing. Genomic DNA extraction from the blood cell samples was performed with the Qiagen DNeasy Blood Extraction Kit. Notes on this clone: Its antigen is currently not known. No base qualities exist here, and no much larger clone lies one base off it.

The sequencing input was PBMCs. The receptor was isolated from a man between 50 and 59 years old in good health and CMV-seronegative. This sequence uses TRBV5-1 and TRBJ1-4; 10 bases in between match TRBD1. In nucleotides, the sequence is TGCGCCAGCAGCTTGGCATGGACAGGGGGGGAAAAACTGTTTTTT. This codes for CASSLAWTGGEKLFF.